A single T cell receptor beta chain is shown here with its context. The antigen remains unidentified. The data originate from a study of early T cells in non-severe SARS-CoV-2 infection. Overall study: The sequenced material was bulk RNA from unsorted whole blood, and its chains were unpaired.

The study, taken as a whole, reports: Matching results from VDJdb favored anti-spike CD8 responses, leaving private and CD4 specificities undetected.

Losses at the gene ends were 4 bases for V and 5 bases for J; bases not matched to a gene: 8. Germline CDR1 reads LGHNA; CDR2 reads YNFKEQ. This CDR3 has 15 residues. Attachment of unique molecular identifiers to individual cDNA molecules was performed. TCRdb passed the 5' RACE reads through MiXCR, listing each CDR3 protein once. The table records over 95,000 distinct CDR3 sequences, roughly 15% of them present only once. The chain employs TRBV4-2 and TRBJ2-7, with 10 positions matching TRBD1. This clonotype was obtained from an adult who was a healthcare worker with PCR-confirmed SARS-CoV-2 infection or an uninfected control (not recorded which). The sequenced sample consisted of whole blood. CDR3 bases: TGTGCCAGCAGCCTCGTGACAGGGGGCAATAACGAGCAGTACTTC. Translating it yields CASSLVTGGNNEQYF.